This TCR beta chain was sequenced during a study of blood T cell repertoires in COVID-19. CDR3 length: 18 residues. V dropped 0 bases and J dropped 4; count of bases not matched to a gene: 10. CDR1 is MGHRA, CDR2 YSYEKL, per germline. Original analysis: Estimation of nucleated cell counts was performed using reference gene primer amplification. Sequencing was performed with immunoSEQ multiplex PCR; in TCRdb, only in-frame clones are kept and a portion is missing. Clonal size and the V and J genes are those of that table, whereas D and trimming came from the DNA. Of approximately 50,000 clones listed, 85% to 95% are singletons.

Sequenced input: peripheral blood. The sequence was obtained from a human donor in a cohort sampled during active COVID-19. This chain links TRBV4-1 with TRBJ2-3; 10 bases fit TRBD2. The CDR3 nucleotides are TGCGCCAGCAGCCAAGATATTCTAGCTAGCGGGGGCTCAGATACGCAGTATTTT. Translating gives CASSQDILASGGSDTQYF.